These 15 T cell receptor beta chains share one sample of origin, sequenced in a study of T cell changes during pregnancy in multiple sclerosis. Only in-frame clones appear in the TCRdb table, and some are missing; sequencing was by immunoSEQ multiplex PCR. The sample consists of approximately 71,000 clones, around 94% of them appearing once. The sequenced sample was peripheral blood, obtained in the third trimester of pregnancy. These receptor sequences come from a female donor with multiple sclerosis, enrolled in a pregnancy study.

V usage is TRBV5-4 and J usage is TRBJ1-2; 9 bases are shared with TRBD1. Germline V gives CDR1 SGHNT, CDR2 YYREEE (reference sequence). The CDR3 consists of 13 residues. The ends lost 4 bases at V and 7 bases at J; junction bases unmatched: 5. The CDR3 coding sequence is TGTGCCAGCAGCACACAGGGGGCCGGTGGCTACACCTTC. Its protein is CASSTQGAGGYTF.

Only one count was recorded for this clone. The chain has TRBV6-5 and TRBJ2-1, with no clear D. Germline V gene sequence: CDR1 MNHEY, CDR2 SVGAGI. CDR3 length: 13 residues. Trimming pared 6 bases from V and 9 bases from J, leaving 15 bases between. CDR3 amino acids: CASSRVLEAEQFF. DNA for the CDR3: TGTGCCAGCAGCCGGGTCTTGGAAGCTGAGCAGTTCTTC.

The chain links TRBV7-9 to TRBJ2-3, with a possible D match to TRBD2 (6 bases). CDR1 SEHNR and CDR2 FQNEAQ come from the germline V gene (reference sequence). V lost 5 bases and J lost 4, with 22 bases in between. This CDR3 is 17 amino acids long. CDR3 DNA sequence: TGTGCCAGCAGCCCCCCCGGGCGGGGAGGAGTGTCAGATACGCAGTATTTT. It codes for CASSPPGRGGVSDTQYF.

The rearrangement uses TRBV27 and TRBJ1-1; D gene uncertain. Germline V CDR1 and CDR2: MNHEY, SMNVEV (reference sequence). The CDR3 totals 16 residues. Trimming took 1 base from V and 4 from J, leaving 16 bases between them. CDR3 region: CASSLLGGGVSTEAFF. The CDR3 DNA sequence: TGTGCCAGCAGTTTATTGGGAGGCGGGGTAAGCACTGAAGCTTTCTTT.

This clone came up a few times. CDR3 amino acids: CASSLNGDSTEAFF. As DNA, the CDR3 is TGCGCCAGCAGCTTGAACGGGGACAGCACTGAAGCTTTCTTT. The chain has TRBV5-1 and TRBJ1-1; the match to TRBD1 covers 7 bases. The CDR3 length is 14 residues. V shed 1 base and J 4 bases; nucleotides not matched to a gene: 4. Germline CDR1 SGHRS, CDR2 YFSETQ.

The count of this clone is one. This chain connects TRBV6-1 to TRBJ2-5; perhaps TRBD1 as D (6 bases). Germline assignment: CDR1 MNHNS and CDR2 SASEGT. CDR3 length: 19 residues. V lost 1 base to trimming and J lost 2 bases, with 23 bases between them. CDR3 bases: TGTGCCAGCAGTGAAGTGGGGGCAGGGGTGATGCAGAAGCAAGAGACCCAGTACTTC. It encodes CASSEVGAGVMQKQETQYF.

CDR3: CAWSVRGTTGAQPQHF. CDR3 bases: TGTGCCTGGAGTGTACGTGGGACCACAGGGGCTCAGCCCCAGCATTTT. The chain recombines TRBV30 with TRBJ1-5; 7 bases are a match to TRBD1. This CDR3 region has 16 residues. The J segment lost 6 bases and the V segment lost 0 bases, leaving 11 bases of the junction unmatched. Germline CDR1 reads GTSNPN; CDR2 reads SVGIG (reference sequence).

This chain uses TRBV2 with TRBJ2-6, with D possibly matching TRBD1 (6 bases). Germline CDR1 SNHLY, CDR2 FYNNEI. Trimming removed 5 bases from V and 4 bases from J, with 12 bases in between. This CDR3 region has 15 residues. CDR3 DNA: TGTGCCAGCAGTACAGGGCGAGCGGGGGCCAACGTCCTGACTTTC. Protein sequence: CASSTGRAGANVLTF.

This sequence joins TRBV11-3 and TRBJ2-1; 9 bases map to TRBD1. CDR3 length: 15 residues. CDR1 SGHNT and CDR2 YENEEA come from the germline V gene. The junction had 8 bases not matched to a gene; V was cut back by 6 bases and J by 5 bases. CDR3 nucleotide sequence: TGTGCCAGCAGTTCGGGACAGGGAGTCCACAATGAGCAGTTCTTC. Translation gives CASSSGQGVHNEQFF. Together with reference TRBV11-3 and TRBJ2-1, the CDR3 gives the full variable domain: EAGVVQSPRYKIIEKKQPVAFWCNPISGHNTLYWYLQNLGQGPELLIRYENEEAVDDSQLPKDRFSAERLKGVDSTLKIQPAELGDSAVYLCASSSGQGVHNEQFFGPGTRLTVL.

The chain joins TRBV7-2 to TRBJ2-7; D is perhaps TRBD1 (5 bases). Germline values: CDR1 SGHTA, CDR2 FQGNSA. V lost 3 bases and J lost 3, with 6 bases in between. The CDR3 loop spans 12 amino acids. The DNA for the CDR3 is TGTGCCAGCAGCTTGACAGTCTACGAGCAGTACTTC. This gives the protein CASSLTVYEQYF.

This chain joins TRBV19 and TRBJ1-3, with D possibly matching TRBD1 (5 bases). From germline, CDR1 is LNHDA and CDR2 SQIVND (reference sequence). The CDR3 consists of 14 residues. Trimming took off 3 bases at V and 3 bases at J, with 9 bases between the two ends. The CDR3 DNA reads TGTGCCAGTAGTATGGACAAGCTTGGAAACACCATATATTTT. This sequence encodes CASSMDKLGNTIYF.

V gene TRBV2 combines with J gene TRBJ1-1; possible D gene TRBD1, 5 bases. Trimming stripped 6 bases from V and 8 bases from J, with 16 bases between. The V gene's germline CDR1 is SNHLY and CDR2 FYNNEI. This CDR3 contains 13 residues. The CDR3 nucleotides read TGTGCCAGCAGCACCGACAGTCGGCGGGAAGCTTTCTTT. This gives the protein CASSTDSRREAFF.

The V call is TRBV6-1, the J call TRBJ2-7; unclear D gene. V was shortened by 3 bases and J by 0 bases, with 6 bases between the two germline ends. CDR3 length: 13 residues. Germline V gene data show CDR1 as MNHNS and CDR2 as SASEGT. The CDR3 loop is CASSDIVSYEQYF. Written as DNA, the CDR3 is TGTGCCAGCAGTGACATAGTCTCCTACGAGCAGTACTTC.

The genes are TRBV30 and TRBJ1-4; D is unclear. Germline CDR1 is GTSNPN and CDR2 is SVGIG (reference sequence). The CDR3 runs 15 residues. V shed 4 bases and J shed 7 bases, with 19 bases lying between them. CDR3: CAWTLKARGSEKLFF. The CDR3 coding sequence is TGTGCCTGGACGCTTAAGGCCCGGGGAAGTGAAAAACTGTTTTTT.

This clone was seen a handful of times. The J gene is TRBJ2-2, the V gene TRBV4-1, with D possibly TRBD2 on 6 matching bases. CDR3 length equals 15 residues. V was trimmed by 3 bases and J by 6 bases, leaving 14 bases between them. The V gene's germline CDR1 is MGHRA and CDR2 YSYEKL. The CDR3 coding sequence is TGCGCCAGCAGCCACACCCTGGGGGGATCCGGGGAGCTGTTTTTT. This codes for CASSHTLGGSGELFF.